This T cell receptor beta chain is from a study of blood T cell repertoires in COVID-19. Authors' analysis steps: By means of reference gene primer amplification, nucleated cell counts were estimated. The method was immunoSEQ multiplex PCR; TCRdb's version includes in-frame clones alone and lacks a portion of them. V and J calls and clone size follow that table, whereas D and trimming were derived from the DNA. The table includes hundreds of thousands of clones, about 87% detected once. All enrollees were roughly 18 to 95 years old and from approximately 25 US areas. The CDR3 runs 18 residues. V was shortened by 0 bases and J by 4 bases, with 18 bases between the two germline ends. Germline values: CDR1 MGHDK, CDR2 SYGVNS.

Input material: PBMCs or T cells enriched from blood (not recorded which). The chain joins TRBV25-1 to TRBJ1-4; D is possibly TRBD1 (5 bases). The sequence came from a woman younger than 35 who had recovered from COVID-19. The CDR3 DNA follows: TGTGCCAGCAGTGAATATATTGTGTCCCAGGGCTATAATGAAAAACTGTTTTTT. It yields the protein CASSEYIVSQGYNEKLFF.